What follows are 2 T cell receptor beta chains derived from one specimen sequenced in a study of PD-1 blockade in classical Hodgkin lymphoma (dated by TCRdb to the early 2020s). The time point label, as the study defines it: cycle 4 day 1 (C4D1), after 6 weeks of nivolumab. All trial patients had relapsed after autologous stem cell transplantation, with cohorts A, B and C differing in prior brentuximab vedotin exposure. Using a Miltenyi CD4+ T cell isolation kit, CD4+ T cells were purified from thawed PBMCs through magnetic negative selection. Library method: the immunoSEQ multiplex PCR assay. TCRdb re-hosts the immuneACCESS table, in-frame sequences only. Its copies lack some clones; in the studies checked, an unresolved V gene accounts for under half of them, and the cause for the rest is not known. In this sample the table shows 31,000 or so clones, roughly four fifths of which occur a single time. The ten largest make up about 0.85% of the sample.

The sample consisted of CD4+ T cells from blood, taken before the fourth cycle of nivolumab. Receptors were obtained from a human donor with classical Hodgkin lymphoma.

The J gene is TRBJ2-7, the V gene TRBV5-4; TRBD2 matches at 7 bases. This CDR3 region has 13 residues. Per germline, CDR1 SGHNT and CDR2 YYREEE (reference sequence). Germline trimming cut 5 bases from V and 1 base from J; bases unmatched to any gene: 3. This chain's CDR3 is CASSMGGSYEQYF. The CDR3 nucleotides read TGTGCCAGCAGTATGGGAGGGTCCTACGAGCAGTACTTC.

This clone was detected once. CDR3 bases: TGTGCCAGTAAGACAGGGCGAAAAGGCTACACCTTC. Translating gives CASKTGRKGYTF. The gene calls are TRBV28 and TRBJ1-2, with 7 bases lining up with TRBD1. Germline V gene sequence: CDR1 MDHEN, CDR2 SYDVKM. V dropped 9 bases and J dropped 8; count of bases not matched to a gene: 9. The CDR3 is 12 residues long.